There are a few counts of the clone carrying this TCR beta chain. Its antigen is not known. TCRdb keeps only in-frame clones here, not all; method: immunoSEQ multiplex PCR. The table lists about 610,000 clones, more than 95% of them singletons. The sample is drawn from a study of shared clonotypes between healthy human individuals. Study findings and constraints: For sorted subsets, rarefaction showed incomplete sequencing despite large depth. The generation probabilities recorded for non-shared clonotypes fell below those of clonotypes shared by all four donors.

V lost 3 bases, J lost 8 bases, and 7 bases lay in between. Per germline, CDR1 MDHEN and CDR2 SYDVKM. CDR3 length: 11 residues. Input material: naive CD4+ T cells sorted from blood. Subset indicated: CD45RA+ positively selected. The chain uses TRBV28 and TRBJ1-2; D not resolved. This clonotype originated in a woman between 25 and 40 years old in good health. The CDR3 loop is CASSLIQGYTF. The CDR3 DNA reads TGTGCCAGCAGTTTGATTCAGGGCTACACCTTC.